What follows are 28 T cell receptor beta chains derived from one specimen sequenced in a study of shared clonotypes between healthy human individuals. Profiled with immunoSEQ multiplex PCR; TCRdb holds only in-frame clones, not every one. The sample lists some 1.5 million clones; 95% to 99% were seen once. The specimen sequenced was naive CD4+ T cells sorted from blood. Subset denoted: CD45RA+ positively selected. The receptors here all came from a man between 25 and 39 years old in good health.

The chain couples TRBV5-1 to TRBJ2-2; 7 nucleotides align to TRBD2. The length of the CDR3 is 17 residues. V gave up 0 bases and J gave up 1 base; unmatched junction bases: 6. CDR1 and CDR2 from the germline V gene are SGHRS and YFSETQ. The CDR3 DNA reads TGCGCCAGCAGCTTGGGACAAGGACTAGTGAACACCGGGGAGCTGTTTTTT. This encodes CASSLGQGLVNTGELFF.

The CDR3: CASSDSGNSPLHF. The CDR3 bases are TGTGCCAGCAGTGACTCGGGGAATTCACCCCTCCACTTT. The rearrangement uses TRBV6-4 and TRBJ1-6, with D uncertain. CDR1 is MRHNA and CDR2 is SNTAGT in the germline V gene. The CDR3 is 13 amino acids. With 0 bases removed from V and 7 bases from J, the gap between germline ends came to 4 bases.

V and J are TRBV29-1 and TRBJ2-7, with unresolved D. The CDR3 covers 10 residues. The V gene's germline CDR1 is SQVTM and CDR2 ANQGSEA. Trimming removed 2 bases at V and 12 bases at J, with 11 bases between. CDR3 sequence reads: CSVESGRAYF. The CDR3 DNA reads as TGCAGCGTTGAATCGGGTAGAGCGTACTTC.

The chain is built from TRBV11-3 and TRBJ2-1; 14 positions agree with TRBD2. The CDR3 contains 20 residues. From germline, CDR1 is SGHNT and CDR2 YENEEA. The V gene end was trimmed by 5 bases and the J gene end by 2 bases; junction bases not matched to a gene: 14. CDR3 nucleotides: TGTGCCAGCAGCAACTTCCTGGGACTAGCGGGAGTAAAACCCTACAATGAGCAGTTCTTC. It yields the protein CASSNFLGLAGVKPYNEQFF.

J is TRBJ1-4 and V is TRBV27; D gene uncertain. Deletions cut 6 bases from V and 4 bases from J, with 15 bases between. The CDR3 loop spans 15 amino acids. Germline V gene sequence: CDR1 MNHEY, CDR2 SMNVEV (reference sequence). In nucleotides, the CDR3 is TGTGCCAGCAGCCCGCGGGTAGGCTTTAATGAAAAACTGTTTTTT. This gives the protein CASSPRVGFNEKLFF.

The gene calls are TRBV28 and TRBJ1-5; TRBD1 might be the D (5 bases). Germline assignment: CDR1 MDHEN and CDR2 SYDVKM. Trimming removed 6 bases at V and 6 bases at J, with 15 bases between. CDR3 length: 14 amino acids. CDR3 sequence reads: CASSSGAEGQPQHF. In nucleotides, the CDR3 is TGTGCCAGCAGCTCCGGGGCCGAGGGTCAGCCCCAGCATTTT.

This sequence joins TRBV6-1 and TRBJ2-1; 11 nucleotides align to TRBD2. The length of the CDR3 is 17 residues. In germline, CDR1 is MNHNS, CDR2 SASEGT. The V and J ends lost 2 bases and 0 bases, in that order; junction bases with no gene match: 3. The CDR3 sequence: CASSERTSGSSYNEQFF. CDR3 in DNA: TGTGCCAGCAGTGAAAGAACTAGCGGGAGCTCCTACAATGAGCAGTTCTTC.

The V and J genes are TRBV7-2 and TRBJ1-2, with D tentatively TRBD1 (5 bases). The CDR3 length is 17 residues. The germline CDR1 and CDR2 sequences are SGHTA and FQGNSA. V lost 5 bases and J lost 0, with 19 bases in between. CDR3 amino acids: CASSIQGPYLTNYGYTF. As DNA, the CDR3 is TGTGCCAGCAGCATCCAGGGACCCTATCTAACTAACTATGGCTACACCTTC.

Turning to this clone: Other DNA sequences in this sample translate to the same CDR3. The chain uses TRBV18 and TRBJ2-5; TRBD1 agrees at 9 bases. Trimming removed 3 bases from V and 2 bases from J; junction bases left unmatched: 4. The CDR3 is 15 residues long. From germline, CDR1 is KGHSH and CDR2 LQKENI. The CDR3 loop is CASSPGTGLQETQYF. DNA for the CDR3: TGTGCCAGCTCACCCGGGACAGGGTTGCAAGAGACCCAGTACTTC.

The V gene is TRBV27, the J gene TRBJ1-2, with 7 nucleotides matching TRBD1. This CDR3 comprises 16 residues. CDR1 MNHEY and CDR2 SMNVEV come from the germline V gene (reference sequence). Unmatched junction bases numbered 7, after V lost 3 bases and J lost 0 bases. The CDR3 protein is CASSFQVTGTNYGYTF. CDR3 in DNA: TGTGCCAGCAGTTTTCAGGTGACAGGGACTAACTATGGCTACACCTTC.

The V call is TRBV4-3, the J call TRBJ2-2; tentatively, D is TRBD2 (5 bases). Trimming removed 5 bases from V and 1 base from J, with 11 bases in between. The CDR3 consists of 15 residues. The germline V gene has CDR1 LGHNA and CDR2 YSLEER. CDR3 sequence: CASSANSGNTGELFF. The CDR3 bases are TGCGCCAGCAGCGCAAACAGCGGGAACACCGGGGAGCTGTTTTTT.

The rearrangement links TRBV18 to TRBJ2-2; no firm D call. The V gene lost 3 bases and the J gene lost 3 bases, with 11 bases spanning the gap. The CDR3 length is 15 residues. Germline V lookup: CDR1 KGHSH, CDR2 LQKENI. CDR3 sequence (DNA): TGTGCCAGCTCACCGCCATTTAGGGACACCGGGGAGCTGTTTTTT. Protein: CASSPPFRDTGELFF.

V and J are TRBV6-6 and TRBJ2-5; the match to TRBD1 covers 10 bases. The germline V gene encodes CDR1 MNHNY and CDR2 SVGAGI (reference sequence). With V trimmed by 0 bases and J by 3 bases, 1 base remained unmatched. The CDR3 runs to 15 residues. The CDR3, as DNA: TGTGCCAGCAGTTACTCGACAGGGGGCGAAGAGACCCAGTACTTC. Translated: CASSYSTGGEETQYF.

CDR3 DNA sequence: TGTGCCAGCAGCTTAGCAGTACGGGGCCTCATACCCTACGAGCAGTACTTC. This sequence encodes CASSLAVRGLIPYEQYF. V and J are TRBV7-2 and TRBJ2-7, with D perhaps being TRBD1 or TRBD2 (5 bases each). The CDR3 sequence is 17 residues long. Germline-derived CDR1 and CDR2 are SGHTA and FQGNSA. V was clipped by 0 bases and J by 2 bases, with 17 bases between them.

On this clone: The junction does not match germline at one end; this may be a read error. The chain joins TRBV18 to TRBJ2-1; maybe TRBD1 (6 bases). There are 11 residues in the CDR3. Looked up from germline, CDR1 is KGHSH and CDR2 is LQKENI. The CDR3 protein is CASSPLGHLVF. DNA of the CDR3: TGTGCCAGCTCACCTTTGGGACATTTGGTCTTC.

The gene calls are TRBV5-1 and TRBJ2-2, with a possible D match to TRBD2 (6 bases). V was trimmed by 0 bases and J by 7 bases, leaving 13 bases between them. CDR1 and CDR2 (germline): SGHRS, YFSETQ. The CDR3 runs 15 residues. CDR3 residues: CASSLEAGLGGELFF. CDR3 nucleotides: TGCGCCAGCAGCTTGGAGGCGGGATTGGGCGGGGAGCTGTTTTTT.

This chain connects TRBV6-6 to TRBJ1-2; perhaps TRBD1 as D (5 bases). Germline CDR1 and CDR2: MNHNY and SVGAGI (reference sequence). The CDR3 has 14 amino acids. Deletions cut 8 bases from V and 3 bases from J, with 16 bases between. The CDR3 loop reads CASRDGAVYYGYTF. The CDR3 coding sequence is TGTGCCAGCCGGGATGGGGCGGTGTACTATGGCTACACCTTC.

This chain links TRBV5-1 with TRBJ1-4; D is unclear. Germline V gene data show CDR1 as SGHRS and CDR2 as YFSETQ. V was trimmed by 0 bases and J by 6 bases, leaving 9 bases between them. The CDR3 totals 14 residues. The CDR3 DNA sequence: TGCGCCAGCAGCTTGGGGGGTACTTATGAAAAACTGTTTTTT. Protein: CASSLGGTYEKLFF. Full variable domain (rest looked up from reference TRBV5-1 and TRBJ1-4): KAGVTQTPRYLIKTRGQQVTLSCSPISGHRSVSWYQQTPGQGLQFLFEYFSETQRNKGNFPGRFSGRQFSNSRSEMNVSTLELGDSALYLCASSLGGTYEKLFFGSGTQLSVL.

The V and J genes are TRBV18 and TRBJ1-1, with D possibly being TRBD1 (5 bases). Germline CDR1 reads KGHSH; CDR2 reads LQKENI. CDR3 size: 16 residues. V was cut by 0 bases and J by 5 bases, with 16 bases left in between. The CDR3 region has the DNA TGTGCCAGCTCACCACCGAGTGGGGGGTCAGGGACTGAAGCTTTCTTT. Its protein is CASSPPSGGSGTEAFF.

A word on this clone: Additional DNA sequences in this sample encode the identical CDR3. This chain links TRBV5-1 with TRBJ2-1; 11 bases are a match to TRBD2. Germline V gene sequence: CDR1 SGHRS, CDR2 YFSETQ. The junction had 1 base not matched to a gene; V was cut back by 1 base and J by 1 base. The CDR3 totals 16 residues. CDR3 sequence: CASSLTSGRSYNEQFF. The CDR3, as DNA: TGCGCCAGCAGCTTGACTAGCGGGAGATCCTACAATGAGCAGTTCTTC.

The chain uses TRBV15 and TRBJ2-7; possible D gene TRBD2, 6 bases. Trimming stripped 5 bases from V and 0 bases from J, with 11 bases between. The CDR3 loop spans 14 amino acids. The germline CDR1 and CDR2 sequences are LNHNV and YYDKDF (reference sequence). The CDR3 bases are TGTGCCACCAGCGCGGGGCTTAGCTCCTACGAGCAGTACTTC. Translating gives CATSAGLSSYEQYF.

The chain recombines TRBV5-6 with TRBJ1-1; no reliable D call. The V and J ends lost 0 bases and 1 base respectively, with 7 bases between them. This CDR3 has 14 amino acids. The germline gives CDR1 SGHDT, CDR2 YYEEEE. CDR3 sequence (DNA): TGTGCCAGCAGCTTGGCTGGGAGGAACACTGAAGCTTTCTTT. Its protein is CASSLAGRNTEAFF.

The rearrangement uses TRBV29-1 and TRBJ2-3; D gene unclear. Per germline, CDR1 SQVTM and CDR2 ANQGSEA. Between the trimmed V and J ends, which lost 1 base and 1 base, there was a span of 9 bases. The CDR3 has 14 amino acids. DNA of the CDR3: TGCAGCGTTGAAGGTCGAGCAGGCACAGATACGCAGTATTTT. Translated: CSVEGRAGTDTQYF.

V gene TRBV5-1 combines with J gene TRBJ2-7; possible D gene TRBD2, 6 bases. Germline assignment: CDR1 SGHRS and CDR2 YFSETQ. The CDR3 spans 15 residues. V was pared by 4 bases and J by 0 bases, with 14 bases between. The CDR3 spells CASSPGGPYSYEQYF. The CDR3 region has the DNA TGCGCCAGCAGCCCAGGAGGGCCTTACTCCTACGAGCAGTACTTC.

The chain recombines TRBV28 with TRBJ1-2, with 8 bases identical to TRBD1. Germline V CDR1 and CDR2: MDHEN, SYDVKM. V lost 4 bases, J lost 7 bases, and 8 bases stayed unmatched. The CDR3 is made up of 14 amino acids. CDR3 sequence: CASSSPEDRVGYTF. The CDR3 DNA is TGTGCCAGCAGTTCCCCCGAGGACAGGGTTGGCTACACCTTC.

The J gene is TRBJ2-2, the V gene TRBV13; 7 bases match TRBD1. This CDR3 comprises 20 residues. V was clipped by 8 bases and J by 1 base; unmatched bases: 22. In germline, CDR1 is PRHDT, CDR2 FYEKMQ (reference sequence). CDR3: CASPMAYLLQGRKNTGELFF. The CDR3 region has the DNA TGTGCCAGCCCCATGGCTTACCTCTTACAGGGGCGCAAGAACACCGGGGAGCTGTTTTTT.

This clone was seen just once. J is TRBJ2-5 and V is TRBV5-6, with a possible D match to TRBD1 (6 bases). The CDR3 is made up of 12 amino acids. Deletions cut 1 base from V and 12 bases from J, with 13 bases between. Germline lookup yields CDR1 SGHDT and CDR2 YYEEEE. The CDR3 loop reads CASSLLLTGEYF. CDR3 DNA sequence: TGTGCCAGCAGCTTGTTATTGACAGGCGAGTACTTC. Complete variable domain (other parts from reference TRBV5-6 and TRBJ2-5): DAGVTQSPTHLIKTRGQQVTLRCSPKSGHDTVSWYQQALGQGPQFIFQYYEEEERQRGNFPDRFSGHQFPNYSSELNVNALLLGDSALYLCASSLLLTGEYFGPGTRLLVL.

The chain uses TRBV6-6 and TRBJ2-1; the D call may be TRBD1 or TRBD2 (7 bases each). CDR3 size: 14 residues. V shed 2 bases and J shed 9 bases, with 14 bases lying between them. CDR1 and CDR2 from the germline V gene are MNHNY and SVGAGI (reference sequence). The CDR3 loop is CASSYGGDRGEQFF. DNA of the CDR3: TGTGCCAGCAGTTACGGGGGGGACAGAGGTGAGCAGTTCTTC.